Listed here are 26 T cell receptor beta chains from one sample, sequenced in a study of blood T cell repertoires in COVID-19. The table came from immunoSEQ multiplex PCR; TCRdb's copy has only in-frame clones and leaves some out. Altogether 150,000 to 200,000 clones are present, about 70% being singletons, with the ten largest covering 8.6%. Sequenced: peripheral blood. Every receptor here comes from a woman aged 45-65 years with active or convalescent COVID-19.

The gene calls are TRBV11-2 and TRBJ1-3; 8 nucleotides agree with TRBD1. V lost 5 bases, J lost 0 bases, and 9 bases stayed unmatched. Germline-derived CDR1 and CDR2 are SGHAT and FQNNGV. The CDR3 has 17 amino acids. CDR3 sequence (DNA): TGTGCCAGCAGCCCCCGACAGGGGCCCTACTCTGGAAACACCATATATTTT. This encodes CASSPRQGPYSGNTIYF.

The chain recombines TRBV7-3 with TRBJ2-2, with D tentatively TRBD1 (6 bases). Deletions cut 4 bases from V and 3 bases from J, with 15 bases between. The CDR3 has 16 residues. Germline-derived CDR1 and CDR2 are SGHTA and FQGTGA. CDR3 in DNA: TGTGCCAGCAGCTCAAGGGGGAGTTCGTACACCGGGGAGCTGTTTTTT. This translates into CASSSRGSSYTGELFF. Full variable domain (outside the CDR3, taken from reference TRBV7-3 and TRBJ2-2): GAGVSQTPSNKVTEKGKYVELRCDPISGHTALYWYRQSLGQGPEFLIYFQGTGAADDSGLPNDRFFAVRPEGSVSTLKIQRTERGDSAVYLCASSSRGSSYTGELFFGEGSRLTVL.

The chain is built from TRBV19 and TRBJ2-3, with D perhaps TRBD2 (6 bases). Germline V CDR1 and CDR2: LNHDA, SQIVND (reference sequence). This CDR3 has 15 amino acids. V was shortened by 6 bases and J by 9 bases, with 22 bases between the two germline ends. CDR3 nucleotides: TGTGCCAGTAGAACCCGGAGGGCCGAAGATCTCACGCAGTATTTT. Residues: CASRTRRAEDLTQYF.

This sequence joins TRBV5-6 and TRBJ2-7; TRBD1 aligns across 7 bases. V was pared by 4 bases and J by 3 bases, with 4 bases of the junction left unmatched. This CDR3 contains 13 residues. Germline CDR1 SGHDT, CDR2 YYEEEE. The CDR3 sequence: CASSRAGGYEQYF. In DNA form, the CDR3 reads TGTGCCAGCAGCCGCGCAGGGGGCTACGAGCAGTACTTC. The complete variable domain, with remaining parts taken from reference TRBV5-6 and TRBJ2-7, reads DAGVTQSPTHLIKTRGQQVTLRCSPKSGHDTVSWYQQALGQGPQFIFQYYEEEERQRGNFPDRFSGHQFPNYSSELNVNALLLGDSALYLCASSRAGGYEQYFGPGTRLTVT.

Details on this clone: Different DNA sequences within this sample yield the same CDR3. V usage is TRBV6-1 and J usage is TRBJ2-5; 8 bases align to TRBD1. The CDR3 sequence is 13 residues long. CDR1 is MNHNS and CDR2 is SASEGT in the germline V gene. The trim removed 3 bases at V and 5 bases at J, leaving 2 bases unmatched. The CDR3 sequence: CASSDRGRETQYF. The CDR3 DNA reads TGTGCCAGCAGTGACAGGGGGCGGGAGACCCAGTACTTC.

This clone was detected only a few times. The rearrangement joins TRBV4-3 to TRBJ1-1; D unclear. V was cut by 4 bases and J by 1 base, with 10 bases left in between. The V gene's germline CDR1 is LGHNA and CDR2 YSLEER. The CDR3 sequence is 14 residues long. CDR3 amino acids: CASSPSWQNTEAFF. The CDR3 nucleotides read TGCGCCAGCAGCCCCTCCTGGCAGAACACTGAAGCTTTCTTT.

The chain combines TRBV28 with TRBJ1-5; TRBD1 matches 9 bases. Germline V gene lookup returns CDR1 MDHEN and CDR2 SYDVKM. The junction had 6 bases not matched to a gene; V was cut back by 4 bases and J by 2 bases. CDR3 length: 16 residues. CDR3 DNA: TGTGCCAGCAGTTCACAGGGGGCTGGACGCAATCAGCCCCAGCATTTT. Its protein is CASSSQGAGRNQPQHF.

The chain uses TRBV3-1 (or the pseudogene TRBV3-2) and TRBJ2-7; TRBD2 is a possible D gene (6 bases). The V gene's germline CDR1 is LGHDT and CDR2 YNNKEL (reference sequence). CDR3 length equals 14 residues. The V gene lost 4 bases and the J gene lost 1 base, with 11 bases spanning the gap. The DNA of the CDR3 is TGTGCCAGCAGCCCTCGGGACTTGTCCTACGAGCAGTACTTC. Protein product: CASSPRDLSYEQYF.

The chain employs TRBV19 and TRBJ1-5; 7 nucleotides match TRBD1. The CDR3 covers 16 residues. Germline V lookup: CDR1 LNHDA, CDR2 SQIVND (reference sequence). V lost 4 bases and J lost 3; bases outside the gene matches: 9. The CDR3 is CASSKGGQLTNQPQHF. The CDR3 DNA sequence: TGTGCCAGTAGTAAGGGGGGACAGCTAACCAATCAGCCCCAGCATTTT.

The J gene is TRBJ1-2, the V gene TRBV6-5; D not certain. The CDR3 length is 13 residues. Germline V gives CDR1 MNHEY, CDR2 SVGAGI. The ends were cut back, 5 bases at V and 7 bases at J, with 14 bases in the middle. DNA for the CDR3: TGTGCCAGCAGTCCCCGACAATCGAGTGGCTACACCTTC. Its translation: CASSPRQSSGYTF.

The chain combines TRBV5-1 with TRBJ1-3; D unclear. With 4 bases removed from V and 0 bases from J, the gap between germline ends came to 11 bases. This CDR3 is built from 15 residues. Germline lookup yields CDR1 SGHRS and CDR2 YFSETQ. This CDR3 reads CASSPLQASGNTIYF. The CDR3 bases are TGCGCCAGCAGCCCCCTCCAGGCCTCTGGAAACACCATATATTTT.

The chain combines TRBV5-8 with TRBJ2-4, with 9 nucleotides matching TRBD1. Germline CDR1 and CDR2: SGHTS and YDEGEE. Trimming took 0 bases from V and 15 from J; bases not matched to a gene: 13. The CDR3 totals 15 residues. The CDR3 DNA is TGTGCCAGCAGCTTGGACTTGGGACAGGGCCCCTGGGGGTACTTC. It encodes CASSLDLGQGPWGYF.

J is TRBJ2-5 and V is TRBV3-1 (or the pseudogene TRBV3-2); TRBD2 is a possible D gene (7 bases). Germline CDR1 is LGHDT and CDR2 is YNNKEL (reference sequence). V was shortened by 2 bases and J by 3 bases, with 13 bases between the two germline ends. The CDR3 runs 15 residues. The CDR3 DNA follows: TGTGCCAGCAGCCAACTCCGGGGGGCTAAAGAGACCCAGTACTTC. It specifies CASSQLRGAKETQYF.

This chain uses TRBV5-1 with TRBJ1-2; TRBD1 matches at 8 bases. With V trimmed by 4 bases and J by 2 bases, 10 bases remained unmatched. From germline, CDR1 is SGHRS and CDR2 YFSETQ. CDR3 length: 16 amino acids. Here the CDR3 DNA reads TGCGCCAGCAGCCAACCTCCGGGACAGGTGAACTATGGCTACACCTTC. Amino acid sequence: CASSQPPGQVNYGYTF.

This rearrangement joins TRBV6-6 to TRBJ2-2, with D possibly TRBD2 on 7 matching bases. Germline values: CDR1 MNHNY, CDR2 SVGAGI (reference sequence). V was shortened by 2 bases and J by 5 bases, with 15 bases between the two germline ends. CDR3 length: 16 amino acids. This chain's CDR3 is CASSYPRGGGTGELFF. The CDR3 coding sequence is TGTGCCAGCAGTTACCCGAGGGGAGGGGGAACCGGGGAGCTGTTTTTT.

In its sample, this clone was seen once. This chain uses TRBV11-2 with TRBJ2-7; 7 bases map to TRBD2. The CDR3 loop spans 14 amino acids. Germline V gene sequence: CDR1 SGHAT, CDR2 FQNNGV. The V segment lost 4 bases and the J segment 2 bases; nucleotides outside the gene matches: 5. CDR3 bases: TGTGCCAGCAGCTACCAAGCGGGAACCTACGAGCAGTACTTC. As protein: CASSYQAGTYEQYF.

Here the CDR3 reads CASSLTGNEKLFF. DNA for the CDR3: TGTGCCAGCAGCTTAACAGGGAATGAAAAACTGTTTTTT. The V and J genes are TRBV13 and TRBJ1-4; D is perhaps TRBD1 (6 bases). V dropped 2 bases and J dropped 5 bases, with 6 bases sitting between them. CDR3 length: 13 amino acids. The V gene's germline CDR1 is PRHDT and CDR2 FYEKMQ (reference sequence).

The rearrangement joins TRBV9 to TRBJ1-2; the D gene is possibly TRBD1 (5 bases). This CDR3 has 15 amino acids. Germline CDR1 reads SGDLS; CDR2 reads YYNGEE. The V gene lost 0 bases and the J gene lost 6 bases, with 15 bases spanning the gap. CDR3 in amino acids: CASSVVRGSSDGYTF. CDR3 nucleotides: TGTGCCAGCAGCGTAGTACGGGGGTCAAGCGATGGCTACACCTTC.

This clone was seen just once. The chain couples TRBV25-1 to TRBJ2-1; 11 bases agree with TRBD2. Trimming took 4 bases from V and 4 from J; bases not matched to a gene: 6. Germline V gene sequence: CDR1 MGHDK, CDR2 SYGVNS. This CDR3 region has 16 residues. The DNA of the CDR3 is TGTGCCAGCAGTGCCTATAGCGGGGGGGCTTACAATGAGCAGTTCTTC. Its protein is CASSAYSGGAYNEQFF.

The V call is TRBV3-1 (or the pseudogene TRBV3-2), the J call TRBJ2-1; TRBD2 matches at 10 bases. CDR3 size: 15 residues. The V and J ends lost 2 bases and 7 bases, in that order; junction bases with no gene match: 5. Germline CDR1 is LGHDT and CDR2 is YNNKEL (reference sequence). CDR3 in DNA: TGTGCCAGCAGCCAACTAGCGGGAGACGGGAATGAGCAGTTCTTC. It specifies CASSQLAGDGNEQFF.

This clone turned up a few times. The chain joins TRBV28 to TRBJ1-2; D is ambiguous. Germline V gene data show CDR1 as MDHEN and CDR2 as SYDVKM. The CDR3 is made up of 12 amino acids. V was pared by 3 bases and J by 5 bases, with 7 bases between. The DNA for the CDR3 is TGTGCCAGCAGTTTCGGTCTGTATGGCTACACCTTC. Its translation is CASSFGLYGYTF.

The chain couples TRBV15 to TRBJ1-2; D unresolved. The V gene's germline CDR1 is LNHNV and CDR2 YYDKDF (reference sequence). The V end was cut by 0 bases, the J end by 8 bases, with 13 bases between. The CDR3 is made up of 14 amino acids. The CDR3 nucleotides read TGTGCCACCAGCAGAGATCGTAGGGAGGGCGGCTACACCTTC. The encoded protein is CATSRDRREGGYTF. Full variable domain (remainder filled in from reference TRBV15 and TRBJ1-2): DAMVIQNPRYQVTQFGKPVTLSCSQTLNHNVMYWYQQKSSQAPKLLFHYYDKDFNNEADTPDNFQSRRPNTSFCFLDIRSPGLGDTAMYLCATSRDRREGGYTFGSGTRLTVV.

The chain carries TRBV15 and TRBJ2-1; 10 bases fit TRBD2. The V gene end was trimmed by 0 bases and the J gene end by 2 bases; junction bases not matched to a gene: 7. Germline-derived CDR1 and CDR2 are LNHNV and YYDKDF (reference sequence). The CDR3 is 18 amino acids. CDR3 in DNA: TGTGCCACCAGCAGAGACTCCGCTAGCGGGGGTACCTACAATGAGCAGTTCTTC. Its translation is CATSRDSASGGTYNEQFF.

This clone was observed a single time. J is TRBJ1-6 and V is TRBV5-1; D gene uncertain. V was cut by 0 bases and J by 6 bases, with 13 bases left in between. Germline values: CDR1 SGHRS, CDR2 YFSETQ. The CDR3 consists of 16 residues. CDR3 residues: CASSLGEGGGNSPLHF. DNA of the CDR3: TGCGCCAGCAGCTTGGGAGAGGGCGGAGGTAATTCACCCCTCCACTTT.

The genes are TRBV2 and TRBJ2-7; 8 bases map to TRBD1. Germline CDR1 is SNHLY and CDR2 is FYNNEI. The CDR3 is 15 residues long. V dropped 6 bases and J dropped 2; count of bases not matched to a gene: 9. CDR3 protein: CASRGRTGPPYEQYF. CDR3 in DNA: TGTGCCAGCAGGGGGAGGACAGGGCCTCCCTACGAGCAGTACTTC.

This clone has a handful of counts. The CDR3 DNA is TGCGCCAGCAGCCGGGACTCACAAGGGGGGGAGCTGTTTTTT. It specifies CASSRDSQGGELFF. The chain is built from TRBV5-1 and TRBJ2-2, with D possibly matching TRBD2 (6 bases). Trimming removed 4 bases at V and 8 bases at J, with 15 bases between. The CDR3 runs to 14 residues. Per the germline V gene, CDR1 is SGHRS and CDR2 is YFSETQ.